The entry below describes one T cell receptor (beta chain). This specimen belongs to a study of blood T cell repertoires in COVID-19. Study background: The United States, Italy and Spain provided the acute and convalescent COVID-19 samples. T cells, B-cell-depleted T cells, or PBMCs supplied cDNA or gDNA.

The CDR3 loop spans 17 amino acids. Trimming took 0 bases from V and 4 from J; bases not matched to a gene: 3. CDR1 and CDR2 (germline): SGDLS, YYNGEE. TCRdb's copy holds only in-frame clones and misses some; the assay was immunoSEQ multiplex PCR. The repertoire consists of fewer than 45,000 clones, with 80% to 90% occurring once and the leading ten covering approximately 1.3%. The sequencing sample was made of peripheral blood. This chain connects TRBV9 to TRBJ2-2, with 13 bases fitting TRBD2. The sequence was collected from a woman aged 40 to 50 with acute or convalescent COVID-19. The DNA for the CDR3 is TGTGCCAGCAGCGTAGTCACTAGCGGGGGGGCCACCGGGGAGCTGTTTTTT. This encodes CASSVVTSGGATGELFF.